This T cell receptor beta chain stems from a study of blood T cells in healthy people across ages. The CDR3 consists of 15 residues. Germline values: CDR1 SQVTM, CDR2 ANQGSEA. The V end was cut by 5 bases, the J end by 5 bases, with 19 bases between. Next came a second PCR, run for roughly 6 to 11 cycles, which used a sample-barcoded 5' primer along with a J-beta primer mix. A single record per CDR3 protein comes from TCRdb applying MiXCR to the 5' RACE reads. The sample lists fewer than 800,000 distinct CDR3 sequences; 20% to 25% were seen once. These same data were also listed under a study on T cells of mothers and their children.

This TCR derives from a boy aged 5 to 17 in good health. This chain connects TRBV29-1 to TRBJ2-1; no clear D gene. Sequenced material: blood. The CDR3 spells CSVFARLPHNNEQFF. CDR3 coding DNA: TGCAGCGTTTTCGCACGATTACCACACAACAATGAGCAGTTCTTC.